This T cell receptor (beta chain) was documented in a study of CD4 T cells in relation to SARS-CoV-2 and coronaviruses. Study-wide points: According to naive versus memory sequencing, detected responses are memory recall, not newly primed.

Using immunoSEQ multiplex PCR, the repertoire was profiled, and TCRdb retains in-frame clones only, with some absent. This sample has about 31,000 clones, with around three quarters found just once. CDR3 length: 12 amino acids. The V and J ends lost 6 bases and 8 bases respectively, with 11 bases between them. Germline values: CDR1 SGHTA, CDR2 FQGTGA. For 10 days, roughly 9 x 10^4 sorted CD4+ cells grew with T cell-depleted PBMCs and CEF. For this clone: The antigen remains undetermined.

The clonotype comes from an adult with COVID-19. V usage is TRBV7-3 and J usage is TRBJ2-1; D gene uncertain. The sample consisted of memory CD4+ T cells from PBMCs, cultured in vitro. CDR3 loop: CASSRETDEQFF. The CDR3 DNA follows: TGTGCCAGCAGTCGCGAAACAGATGAGCAGTTCTTC. Full variable domain (remainder filled in from reference TRBV7-3 and TRBJ2-1): GAGVSQTPSNKVTEKGKYVELRCDPISGHTALYWYRQSLGQGPEFLIYFQGTGAADDSGLPNDRFFAVRPEGSVSTLKIQRTERGDSAVYLCASSRETDEQFFGPGTRLTVL.